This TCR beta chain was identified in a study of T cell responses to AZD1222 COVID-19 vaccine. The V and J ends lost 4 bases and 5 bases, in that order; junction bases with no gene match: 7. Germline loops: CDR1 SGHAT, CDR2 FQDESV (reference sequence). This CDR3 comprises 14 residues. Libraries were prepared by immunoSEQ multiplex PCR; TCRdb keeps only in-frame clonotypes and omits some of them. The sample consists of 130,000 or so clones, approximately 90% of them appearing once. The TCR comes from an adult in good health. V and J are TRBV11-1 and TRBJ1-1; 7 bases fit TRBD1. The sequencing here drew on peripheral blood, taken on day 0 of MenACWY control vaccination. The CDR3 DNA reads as TGTGCCAGCAGCTCACGACAGGGTAGGACTGAAGCTTTCTTT. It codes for CASSSRQGRTEAFF.